These T cell receptor beta chains were read from a single sample in a study of cytomegalovirus exposure and HLA in healthy donors. Produced via immunoSEQ multiplex PCR; TCRdb's table is partial and in-frame only. Of hundreds of thousands of clones detected, 83% appear once; the ten largest clones hold around 5.6%. The sequenced sample was PBMCs. Every receptor here comes from a woman aged 18 to 35 in good health and CMV-seronegative. Both conserved end residues are part of each CDR3. The D gene is left open where the match is weak. Only part of the rows carry a size: once, few, many, or a class if the clone is expanded.

v_gene: TRBV14; j_gene: TRBJ1-2; d_gene: .; abundance: few; CDR3nt: TGTGCCAGCAGCCAAGAGCCCTCCGGTGGCTACACCTTC; CDR3aa: CASSQEPSGGYTF
v_gene: TRBV6-6; j_gene: TRBJ1-2; d_gene: .; abundance: .; CDR3nt: TGTGCCAGCAGTTACTCGAATATTAACCCTACCTATGGCTACACCTTC; CDR3aa: CASSYSNINPTYGYTF
v_gene: TRBV2; j_gene: TRBJ1-1; d_gene: TRBD1; abundance: few; CDR3nt: TGTGCCAGCAGTAATGGGACAGGGGGGTCCGTCACTGAAGCTTTCTTT; CDR3aa: CASSNGTGGSVTEAFF
v_gene: TRBV2; j_gene: TRBJ2-7; d_gene: .; abundance: .; CDR3nt: TGTGCCAGCATGGCCAGGTTATTCTACGAGCAGTACTTC; CDR3aa: CASMARLFYEQYF
v_gene: TRBV5-1; j_gene: TRBJ2-7; d_gene: TRBD2; abundance: once; CDR3nt: TGCGCCAGCAGCTTCCCACTAGCGGGGGGGCACCACGAGCAGTACTTC; CDR3aa: CASSFPLAGGHHEQYF
v_gene: TRBV4-1; j_gene: TRBJ1-3; d_gene: .; abundance: .; CDR3nt: TGCGCCAGCAGCCGGGGACAAACTGGAAACACCATATATTTT; CDR3aa: CASSRGQTGNTIYF
v_gene: TRBV5-1; j_gene: TRBJ2-7; d_gene: .; abundance: .; CDR3nt: TGCGCCAGCAGCGTGGACAGAAGCTACGAGCAGTACTTC; CDR3aa: CASSVDRSYEQYF
v_gene: TRBV7-8; j_gene: TRBJ2-7; d_gene: TRBD2; abundance: .; CDR3nt: TGTGCCAGCAGCCCCAGAGGTTATGGTAGCGGGAGGCCAAGCTCCTACGAGCAGTACTTC; CDR3aa: CASSPRGYGSGRPSSYEQYF
v_gene: TRBV5-1; j_gene: TRBJ2-7; d_gene: .; abundance: .; CDR3nt: TGCGCCAGCAGCTTACAGGGCGACGAGCAGTACTTC; CDR3aa: CASSLQGDEQYF
v_gene: TRBV4-2; j_gene: TRBJ1-3; d_gene: .; abundance: .; CDR3nt: TGTGCCAGCAGCCAAGACAGGAATGGAAACACCATATATTTT; CDR3aa: CASSQDRNGNTIYF
v_gene: TRBV30; j_gene: TRBJ2-7; d_gene: .; abundance: many; CDR3nt: TGTGCCTGGAGTGAGGGGAGAGAGCAGTACTTC; CDR3aa: CAWSEGREQYF
v_gene: TRBV7-2; j_gene: TRBJ2-7; d_gene: TRBD2; abundance: .; CDR3nt: TGTGCCAGCAGCTTAAGGGGCCGGGGTGCGGGGGTCCCCTACGAGCAGTACTTC; CDR3aa: CASSLRGRGAGVPYEQYF
v_gene: TRBV7-2; j_gene: TRBJ1-3; d_gene: TRBD1; abundance: .; CDR3nt: TGTGCCAGCAGCACGCCGGGACAGGCAGGAAACACCATATATTTT; CDR3aa: CASSTPGQAGNTIYF
v_gene: TRBV6-5; j_gene: TRBJ1-1; d_gene: .; abundance: .; CDR3nt: TGTGCCAGCAGGGGGGCGATGAAGTTCACTGAAGCTTTCTTT; CDR3aa: CASRGAMKFTEAFF
v_gene: TRBV11-2; j_gene: TRBJ2-3; d_gene: TRBD2; abundance: .; CDR3nt: TGTGCCAGCAGTCTTATAGCGGGAGTGAGGACAGATACGCAGTATTTT; CDR3aa: CASSLIAGVRTDTQYF
v_gene: TRBV18; j_gene: TRBJ1-1; d_gene: .; abundance: .; CDR3nt: TGTGCCAGCTCGGCCAGGAACACTGAAGCTTTCTTT; CDR3aa: CASSARNTEAFF
v_gene: TRBV2; j_gene: TRBJ1-1; d_gene: .; abundance: .; CDR3nt: TGTGCCAGCAAGGGGCAGGGCCCTGAAGCTTTCTTT; CDR3aa: CASKGQGPEAFF
v_gene: TRBV19; j_gene: TRBJ1-5; d_gene: .; abundance: .; CDR3nt: TGTGCCAGTAGTGGGGCCGGGGCAGAGGCTAGCAATCAGCCCCAGCATTTT; CDR3aa: CASSGAGAEASNQPQHF
v_gene: TRBV2; j_gene: TRBJ2-7; d_gene: .; abundance: .; CDR3nt: TGTGCCAGCAGAGAAAAGCTAGCCAGGTCCTACGAGCAGTACTTC; CDR3aa: CASREKLARSYEQYF
v_gene: TRBV9; j_gene: TRBJ2-5; d_gene: .; abundance: .; CDR3nt: TGTGCCAGCGCGGGGCACCTCCCCTGGGAGACCCAGTACTTC; CDR3aa: CASAGHLPWETQYF
v_gene: TRBV5-1; j_gene: TRBJ2-1; d_gene: TRBD2; abundance: .; CDR3nt: TGCGCCAGCAAGGGGACTAGCGGGAGGGAATCCTACAATGAGCAGTTCTTC; CDR3aa: CASKGTSGRESYNEQFF
v_gene: TRBV4-1; j_gene: TRBJ1-4; d_gene: .; abundance: .; CDR3nt: TGCGCCAGCAGCCCCAGAGCGGGGGGCCGGAGGGAAAAACTGTTTTTT; CDR3aa: CASSPRAGGRREKLFF
v_gene: TRBV2; j_gene: TRBJ1-1; d_gene: .; abundance: .; CDR3nt: TGTGCCAGCAATGGGGGGGGAACTGAAGCTTTCTTT; CDR3aa: CASNGGGTEAFF
v_gene: TRBV5-7; j_gene: TRBJ1-2; d_gene: .; abundance: .; CDR3nt: TGTGCCAGCAGCTTGGAGGCCAGAGCTAACTATGGCTACACCTTC; CDR3aa: CASSLEARANYGYTF
v_gene: TRBV5-1; j_gene: TRBJ2-3; d_gene: TRBD1; abundance: .; CDR3nt: TGCGCCAGCAGCCCGGGACAGTTCCAGTATTTT; CDR3aa: CASSPGQFQYF
v_gene: TRBV7-9; j_gene: TRBJ2-7; d_gene: .; abundance: .; CDR3nt: TGTGCCAGCAGCTTAGCAGGGACCTACGAGCAGTACTTC; CDR3aa: CASSLAGTYEQYF
v_gene: TRBV6-6; j_gene: TRBJ2-1; d_gene: TRBD2; abundance: .; CDR3nt: TGTGCCAGCAGTTATCCTGGGACTACCTACAATGAGCAGTTCTTC; CDR3aa: CASSYPGTTYNEQFF
v_gene: TRBV4-1; j_gene: TRBJ2-7; d_gene: .; abundance: .; CDR3nt: TGCGCCAGCAGCCAAGCGGGACGAAGCGAGCAGTACTTC; CDR3aa: CASSQAGRSEQYF
v_gene: TRBV5-1; j_gene: TRBJ2-3; d_gene: .; abundance: .; CDR3nt: TGCGCCAGCAGTTCGGAGGCATCGGGTCTCGTAGATACGCAGTATTTT; CDR3aa: CASSSEASGLVDTQYF
v_gene: TRBV9; j_gene: TRBJ2-7; d_gene: .; abundance: once; CDR3nt: TGTGCCAGCAGCGTAGGGGAGGTTTCCTACGAGCAGTACTTC; CDR3aa: CASSVGEVSYEQYF
v_gene: TRBV29-1; j_gene: TRBJ1-5; d_gene: TRBD1; abundance: once; CDR3nt: TGCAGCGTAGTGACAGGGAAGAGGAAAAGCAATCAGCCCCAGCATTTT; CDR3aa: CSVVTGKRKSNQPQHF
v_gene: TRBV6-5; j_gene: TRBJ2-1; d_gene: .; abundance: .; CDR3nt: TGTGCCAGCAGGGGCCTTGAGCGGCTATACAATGAGCAGTTCTTC; CDR3aa: CASRGLERLYNEQFF
v_gene: TRBV6-1; j_gene: TRBJ1-2; d_gene: TRBD1; abundance: few; CDR3nt: TGTGCCAGCAGTGAAGAGACAGGGGCAGGCTATGGCTACACCTTC; CDR3aa: CASSEETGAGYGYTF
v_gene: TRBV7-8; j_gene: TRBJ1-5; d_gene: .; abundance: .; CDR3nt: TGTGCCAGCAGCTTAGTAGACACGGGCCGGCGACAGCCCCAGCATTTT; CDR3aa: CASSLVDTGRRQPQHF
v_gene: TRBV2; j_gene: TRBJ2-1; d_gene: .; abundance: .; CDR3nt: TGTGCCAGCAGGATAGGGACACCCTATCTCTTC; CDR3aa: CASRIGTPYLF
v_gene: TRBV6-4; j_gene: TRBJ2-2; d_gene: .; abundance: .; CDR3nt: TGTGCCAGCAGTCCCGGGACATTGAACACCGGGGAGCTGTTTTTT; CDR3aa: CASSPGTLNTGELFF
v_gene: TRBV5-1; j_gene: TRBJ1-1; d_gene: .; abundance: many; CDR3nt: TGCGCCAGCAGCTTGAATCCAGGGCCCACTGAAGCTTTCTTT; CDR3aa: CASSLNPGPTEAFF
v_gene: TRBV27; j_gene: TRBJ1-1; d_gene: .; abundance: once; CDR3nt: TGTGCCTCTTCTGAGGGGGAAAATACTGAAGCTTTCTTT; CDR3aa: CASSEGENTEAFF
v_gene: TRBV6-5; j_gene: TRBJ2-1; d_gene: .; abundance: few; CDR3nt: TGTGCCAGCAGACCAGACCATTTCTCCTACAATGAGCAGTTCTTC; CDR3aa: CASRPDHFSYNEQFF
v_gene: TRBV5-1; j_gene: TRBJ1-6; d_gene: TRBD1; abundance: .; CDR3nt: TGCGCCAGCAGCCCTGGGACAGCCAATTCACCCCTCCACTTT; CDR3aa: CASSPGTANSPLHF
v_gene: TRBV5-6; j_gene: TRBJ2-3; d_gene: TRBD1; abundance: .; CDR3nt: TGTGCCAGCAGATCGGGACAGGGTTTAGATACGCAGTATTTT; CDR3aa: CASRSGQGLDTQYF
v_gene: TRBV9; j_gene: TRBJ1-1; d_gene: .; abundance: .; CDR3nt: TGTGCCAGCCAACAGGGTTTGAACACTGAAGCTTTCTTT; CDR3aa: CASQQGLNTEAFF
v_gene: TRBV5-1; j_gene: TRBJ1-1; d_gene: .; abundance: once; CDR3nt: TGCGCCAGCAGTGTCCCAGGGTCTGAGAACACTGAAGCTTTCTTT; CDR3aa: CASSVPGSENTEAFF
v_gene: TRBV4-1; j_gene: TRBJ2-1; d_gene: .; abundance: once; CDR3nt: TGCGCCAGCAGTCACCACAGGGAAGAGGTCAATGAGCAGTTCTTC; CDR3aa: CASSHHREEVNEQFF